Below, 12 T cell receptor beta chains from the same sample are listed, as sequenced in a study of T cell clonotyping in hematopoietic cell transplantation. Only in-frame clones appear in the TCRdb table, and some are missing; sequencing was by immunoSEQ multiplex PCR. This sample has approximately 6,000 clones; less than 40% occur once, and the top ten carry around a sixth. Source: peripheral blood mononuclear cells, taken 30 days after allogeneic stem cell transplant. The receptors originated from a female patient between 50 and 59 years old who had an allogeneic stem cell transplant from an unrelated donor, so the T cells may come from the graft donor. Some clones in this sample may be carry-over from other donors' samples.

The sample holds one count of this clone. In DNA form, the CDR3 reads TGTGCCTCGGACAGGGCTAACGCCAGGGAGCTGTTTTTT. Amino acid sequence: CASDRANARELFF. V and J are TRBV30 and TRBJ2-2, with 8 positions matching TRBD1. This CDR3 comprises 13 residues. V shed 7 bases and J 9 bases; nucleotides not matched to a gene: 10. Per germline, CDR1 GTSNPN and CDR2 SVGIG (reference sequence).

This chain links TRBV4-2 with TRBJ2-7, with 8 nucleotides matching TRBD2. The CDR3 length is 14 residues. CDR1 LGHNA and CDR2 YNFKEQ come from the germline V gene. V lost 5 bases and J lost 5; bases outside the gene matches: 8. The CDR3 spells CASSKGTSFNEQYF. For the CDR3, the DNA is TGTGCCAGCAGCAAAGGGACTAGTTTCAACGAGCAGTACTTC.

The chain has TRBV30 and TRBJ2-7; 10 nucleotides align to TRBD1. J gave up 6 bases and V 7 bases, and 3 bases lay outside the gene matches. Germline assignment: CDR1 GTSNPN and CDR2 SVGIG (reference sequence). The CDR3 length is 11 residues. The CDR3 spells CASGTGVEQYF. CDR3 coding DNA: TGTGCCTCCGGGACAGGGGTCGAGCAGTACTTC.

This clone was observed a few times. The chain carries TRBV6-5 and TRBJ1-2; D uncertain. Trimming took 7 bases from V and 1 from J, leaving 7 bases between them. The CDR3 consists of 12 residues. The germline V gene has CDR1 MNHEY and CDR2 SVGAGI. CDR3 sequence: CASKADNYGYTF. The CDR3 nucleotides read TGTGCCAGCAAAGCAGATAACTATGGCTACACCTTC.

By share, this clone counts as medium-sized. V and J are TRBV30 and TRBJ2-7; the D is unclear. Trimming left V 0 bases short and J 4 bases short, with 4 bases between. CDR3 length: 11 amino acids. CDR1 and CDR2 (germline): GTSNPN, SVGIG (reference sequence). The CDR3 loop reads CAWSVQYEQYF. The CDR3 DNA reads as TGTGCCTGGAGTGTACAGTACGAGCAGTACTTC.

The chain carries TRBV20-1 and TRBJ1-3; D is possibly TRBD1 (5 bases). V lost 6 bases and J 8 bases, leaving 11 bases between the germline ends. The CDR3 runs to 11 residues. CDR1 and CDR2 from the germline V gene are DFQATT and SNEGSKA (reference sequence). The CDR3 DNA sequence: TGCAGTGCGGCTCCGGGGGACACCATATATTTT. Amino acids: CSAAPGDTIYF.

This sequence joins TRBV29-1 and TRBJ2-2, with D possibly being TRBD1 (5 bases). Per germline, CDR1 SQVTM and CDR2 ANQGSEA. Trimming left V 3 bases short and J 2 bases short, with 7 bases between. The CDR3 sequence is 13 residues long. In DNA form, the CDR3 reads TGCAGCGTTGATCAGGGTAACACCGGGGAGCTGTTTTTT. This encodes CSVDQGNTGELFF.

The rearrangement joins TRBV29-1 to TRBJ2-7, with 9 bases that match TRBD1. Losses at the gene ends were 6 bases for V and 0 bases for J; bases not matched to a gene: 6. Germline CDR1 SQVTM, CDR2 ANQGSEA. The CDR3 totals 14 residues. The CDR3 sequence is CSVQGQGPSYEQYF. CDR3 sequence (DNA): TGCAGCGTACAGGGACAGGGCCCCTCCTACGAGCAGTACTTC.

This clone was counted only a few times. The V and J genes are TRBV6-5 and TRBJ1-4, with 10 bases identical to TRBD1. The CDR3 consists of 14 residues. Germline loops: CDR1 MNHEY, CDR2 SVGAGI. The ends lost 5 bases at V and 8 bases at J; junction bases unmatched: 5. Here the CDR3 reads CASSGDRGVEKLFF. The CDR3, as DNA: TGTGCCAGCAGTGGGGACAGGGGAGTCGAAAAACTGTTTTTT.

The chain combines TRBV6-1 with TRBJ1-2; 7 bases align to TRBD1. J lost 8 bases, V lost 6 bases, and 3 bases had no gene match. Germline V gene sequence: CDR1 MNHNS, CDR2 SASEGT. The CDR3 runs 11 residues. As DNA, the CDR3 is TGTGCCAGCAGCTTACAGGGGGGCTACACCTTC. Residues: CASSLQGGYTF.

V is TRBV30 and J is TRBJ1-5; tentative D call: TRBD1 (5 bases). CDR3 length equals 14 residues. Germline lookup yields CDR1 GTSNPN and CDR2 SVGIG (reference sequence). V lost 1 base and J 3 bases, leaving 10 bases between the germline ends. The CDR3 region is CAWSGTKLNQPQHF. CDR3 coding DNA: TGTGCCTGGAGTGGGACAAAACTCAATCAGCCCCAGCATTTT.

Only a few counts were recorded for this clone. The chain recombines TRBV29-1 with TRBJ2-7; the D gene is possibly TRBD2 (7 bases). The length of the CDR3 is 14 residues. CDR1 is SQVTM and CDR2 is ANQGSEA in the germline V gene. The ends were cut back, 4 bases at V and 2 bases at J, with 15 bases in the middle. The chain's CDR3 is CSVGRRGAPYEQYF. Written as DNA, the CDR3 is TGCAGCGTTGGGCGTCGGGGGGCGCCCTACGAGCAGTACTTC.